This TCR beta chain is drawn from a study of CD8 T cells in Susac syndrome. Germline CDR1 and CDR2: SEHNR and FQNEAQ (reference sequence). This CDR3 comprises 11 residues. With 1 base removed from V and 10 bases from J, the gap between germline ends came to 7 bases. The RNA, about 0.45 to 1 ug, was put through reverse transcription using random hexamers. TCRdb fed the immunoSEQ multiplex PCR reads into MiXCR, producing one record per CDR3 protein. Of approximately 200,000 distinct CDR3 sequences in the sample, approximately 95% were seen once. The clonotype originates from a human donor with multiple sclerosis. V usage is TRBV7-9 and J usage is TRBJ2-5, with unresolved D. Sequences were obtained from CD4+ T cells from PBMCs. Written as DNA, the CDR3 is TGTGCCAGCAGCTTAGTTCGTGACCAGTACTTC. Its protein product is CASSLVRDQYF.